The source of this T cell receptor beta chain is a study of glioma-infiltrating T cells after dendritic cell vaccination. About the study: Dendritic cell vaccine was injected intradermally three times, biweekly.

This CDR3 spans 16 amino acids. Germline V lookup: CDR1 SGHNT, CDR2 YYREEE (reference sequence). V lost 3 bases and J lost 6; bases outside the gene matches: 9. Time point of the sample: after dendritic cell vaccination, including at tumor progression/relapse. None of the glioblastoma patients had an isocitrate dehydrogenase mutation. Blood PBMC samples: pre-vaccination, two weeks post third vaccination, and at tumor progression. The primer mix had 60 V beta and 13 J beta primers. TCRdb's copy holds only in-frame clones and misses some; the assay was immunoSEQ multiplex PCR. The sample includes approximately 48,000 clones, roughly 90% of them seen just once.

The receptor comes from a human donor with glioblastoma. The chain couples TRBV5-4 to TRBJ2-2, with TRBD2 matching over 9 bases. This sample comprised blood, obtained after dendritic cell vaccination. The CDR3: CASSSTGTSRSGELFF. Here the CDR3 DNA reads TGTGCCAGCAGCTCCACCGGGACTAGCAGGTCCGGGGAGCTGTTTTTT.